The clone carrying this T cell receptor beta chain has ten or more counts. V gave up 6 bases and J gave up 3 bases, with 9 bases separating them. The length of the CDR3 is 12 residues. Per germline, CDR1 MDHEN and CDR2 SYDVKM. This sample stems from a study of neurological immune-mediated disorders. Per sequencing run, 15-18 subjects together gave over 180 million TCR-beta sequences. TCRdb analysed the 5' RACE reads with MiXCR anew, one entry per CDR3 protein. The profile shows roughly 76,000 distinct CDR3 sequences, roughly 3.1% of them singletons. Sequencing was carried out using PBMCs. The V call is TRBV28, the J call TRBJ2-7; D is undetermined. The sequence derives from a woman between 50 and 59 years old with multiple sclerosis. As DNA, the CDR3 is TGTGCCAGCAGCCCCGACGTCTACGAGCAGTACTTC. It yields the protein CASSPDVYEQYF. Complete variable domain (other parts from reference TRBV28 and TRBJ2-7): DVKVTQSSRYLVKRTGEKVFLECVQDMDHENMFWYRQDPGLGLRLIYFSYDVKMKEKGDIPEGYSVSREKKERFSLILESASTNQTSMYLCASSPDVYEQYFGPGTRLTVT.